This passage covers 23 T cell receptor beta chains from one sample sequenced in a study of radiotherapy plus CTLA-4 blockade in lung cancer. The repertoire was sequenced with immunoSEQ multiplex PCR; TCRdb's copy has only in-frame clones and lacks some. The sample holds 70,000 to 90,000 clones, about four fifths seen once. Sequenced material: peripheral blood, taken from a patient treated with radiotherapy plus ipilimumab. These receptors were taken from a human donor with non-small cell lung cancer who had stable disease on radiotherapy plus ipilimumab.

This clone came up a few times. The chain uses TRBV18 and TRBJ1-6, with 7 bases fitting TRBD1. This CDR3 contains 14 residues. Trimming at V came to 5 bases and at J to 8 bases, leaving 6 bases not matched to a gene. Germline CDR1 and CDR2: KGHSH and LQKENI. Written as DNA, the CDR3 is TGTGCCAGCTCAAACCGGGACAGAGATTCACCCCTCCACTTT. Translated: CASSNRDRDSPLHF.

The chain couples TRBV6-1 to TRBJ2-1; D possibly corresponds to TRBD1 (6 bases). Germline V gives CDR1 MNHNS, CDR2 SASEGT. The CDR3 loop spans 15 amino acids. Trimming stripped 4 bases from V and 0 bases from J, with 10 bases between. CDR3 coding DNA: TGTGCCAGCAGTGCGGACAGTAGCTCCTACAATGAGCAGTTCTTC. It yields the protein CASSADSSSYNEQFF.

The chain's CDR3 is CATLTGDGQETQYF. The CDR3 nucleotides read TGTGCCACTTTGACAGGGGATGGCCAAGAGACCCAGTACTTC. The chain employs TRBV27 and TRBJ2-5; 8 bases are shared with TRBD1. V gave up 10 bases and J gave up 1 base; unmatched junction bases: 8. Per germline, CDR1 MNHEY and CDR2 SMNVEV (reference sequence). The CDR3 consists of 14 residues.

This clone was counted only a few times. This chain joins TRBV5-1 and TRBJ2-7; D remains ambiguous. This CDR3 region has 15 residues. V lost 0 bases to trimming and J lost 2 bases, with 12 bases between them. Germline V lookup: CDR1 SGHRS, CDR2 YFSETQ. The CDR3 is CASSLADVGTYEQYF. The DNA for the CDR3 is TGCGCCAGCAGCTTGGCCGATGTAGGGACCTACGAGCAGTACTTC.

The chain combines TRBV30 with TRBJ1-5; D remains unclear. Looked up from germline, CDR1 is GTSNPN and CDR2 is SVGIG (reference sequence). V lost 0 bases and J 7 bases, leaving 13 bases between the germline ends. The CDR3 has 14 residues. The CDR3 reads CAWSVGVGPQPQHF. As DNA, the CDR3 is TGTGCCTGGAGTGTTGGGGTAGGGCCCCAGCCCCAGCATTTT.

V usage is TRBV19 and J usage is TRBJ2-3; D is perhaps TRBD2 (6 bases). The germline V and J ends were trimmed by 3 bases and 5 bases, with 12 bases remaining between them. Germline CDR1 is LNHDA and CDR2 is SQIVND (reference sequence). The CDR3 runs 14 residues. This chain's CDR3 is CASSISGDGDTQYF. In nucleotides, the CDR3 is TGTGCCAGTAGTATTTCGGGGGACGGAGATACGCAGTATTTT. The full variable domain, its missing parts supplied by reference TRBV19 and TRBJ2-3, is DGGITQSPKYLFRKEGQNVTLSCEQNLNHDAMYWYRQDPGQGLRLIYYSQIVNDFQKGDIAEGYSVSREKKESFPLTVTSAQKNPTAFYLCASSISGDGDTQYFGPGTRLTVL.

The chain uses TRBV7-8 and TRBJ1-2; 7 nucleotides agree with TRBD1. The V segment lost 5 bases and the J segment 4 bases; nucleotides outside the gene matches: 4. Germline assignment: CDR1 SGHVS and CDR2 FQNEAQ. This CDR3 is 13 amino acids long. The CDR3 DNA reads TGTGCCAGCAGCCGCCGGGACAGCTATGGCTACACCTTC. Protein sequence: CASSRRDSYGYTF.

V is TRBV27 and J is TRBJ2-6, with D possibly being TRBD2 (5 bases). Between the trimmed V and J ends, which lost 3 bases and 3 bases, there was a span of 15 bases. CDR1 MNHEY and CDR2 SMNVEV come from the germline V gene (reference sequence). The CDR3 contains 17 residues. In DNA, the CDR3 is TGTGCCAGCAGTTTCGTCCCTCTCCGGGGTGGGGCCAACGTCCTGACTTTC. Translation: CASSFVPLRGGANVLTF.

The V gene is TRBV28, the J gene TRBJ1-3, with 7 bases identical to TRBD1. This CDR3 spans 14 amino acids. The V gene end was trimmed by 3 bases and the J gene end by 4 bases; junction bases not matched to a gene: 3. Germline V gene data show CDR1 as MDHEN and CDR2 as SYDVKM. CDR3 sequence reads: CASSFGTAGNTIYF. The CDR3 DNA reads TGTGCCAGCAGTTTTGGGACAGCCGGAAACACCATATATTTT.

The V and J genes are TRBV6-5 and TRBJ2-1; 8 nucleotides align to TRBD2. Germline CDR1 is MNHEY and CDR2 is SVGAGI. V gave up 4 bases and J gave up 7 bases; unmatched junction bases: 12. The CDR3 length is 16 residues. The CDR3 DNA sequence: TGTGCCAGCAGTTTCCCGGGGACTAGAGGTTTAAATGAGCAGTTCTTC. Encoded protein: CASSFPGTRGLNEQFF.

The chain combines TRBV9 with TRBJ1-1; D gene ambiguous. The V end was cut by 2 bases, the J end by 3 bases, with 14 bases between. The CDR3 length is 15 residues. Germline V gene lookup returns CDR1 SGDLS and CDR2 YYNGEE. CDR3 sequence reads: CASSVLGNRDTEAFF. CDR3 DNA: TGTGCCAGCAGCGTTCTGGGGAATCGCGACACTGAAGCTTTCTTT.

This chain uses TRBV25-1 with TRBJ2-1, with a tentative D call TRBD1 (5 bases). With 4 bases removed from V and 6 bases from J, the gap between germline ends came to 13 bases. Germline V gives CDR1 MGHDK, CDR2 SYGVNS. The CDR3 covers 14 residues. CDR3 in DNA: TGTGCCAGCAGTGGACATAGACAGACCAATGAGCAGTTCTTC. Translating gives CASSGHRQTNEQFF.

This chain connects TRBV6-1 to TRBJ2-5; no clear D. This CDR3 contains 12 residues. Looked up from germline, CDR1 is MNHNS and CDR2 is SASEGT. V lost 6 bases, J lost 0 bases, and 5 bases lay in between. This CDR3 reads CASRLYQETQYF. The CDR3 DNA reads TGTGCCAGCAGACTTTACCAAGAGACCCAGTACTTC.

The chain recombines TRBV6-1 with TRBJ1-1, with D tentatively TRBD1 (5 bases). V dropped 3 bases and J dropped 11 bases, with 13 bases sitting between them. The CDR3 totals 12 residues. Germline lookup yields CDR1 MNHNS and CDR2 SASEGT. CDR3 sequence reads: CASSDPGRDAFF. CDR3 DNA: TGTGCCAGCAGTGACCCCGGCCGGGACGCTTTCTTT.

The chain combines TRBV19 with TRBJ2-1; D possibly corresponds to TRBD2 (7 bases). This CDR3 region has 16 residues. Per germline, CDR1 LNHDA and CDR2 SQIVND (reference sequence). Deletions cut 0 bases from V and 7 bases from J, with 16 bases between. The CDR3 sequence: CASSIDHRGGSNEQFF. CDR3 nucleotide sequence: TGTGCCAGTAGTATAGATCATAGGGGGGGCTCGAATGAGCAGTTCTTC.

V is TRBV28 and J is TRBJ2-1; D is undetermined. Germline lookup yields CDR1 MDHEN and CDR2 SYDVKM. With 9 bases removed from V and 13 bases from J, the gap between germline ends came to 10 bases. This CDR3 comprises 9 residues. CDR3 sequence reads: CASGPNQFF. The CDR3 bases are TGTGCCAGTGGGCCGAATCAGTTCTTC. Full variable domain (rest looked up from reference TRBV28 and TRBJ2-1): DVKVTQSSRYLVKRTGEKVFLECVQDMDHENMFWYRQDPGLGLRLIYFSYDVKMKEKGDIPEGYSVSREKKERFSLILESASTNQTSMYLCASGPNQFFGPGTRLTVL.

The gene calls are TRBV19 and TRBJ1-6, with 8 bases identical to TRBD1. V lost 4 bases and J lost 9; bases outside the gene matches: 5. Germline V gene data show CDR1 as LNHDA and CDR2 as SQIVND (reference sequence). This CDR3 is 14 amino acids long. This chain's CDR3 is CASSTGQGRSPLHF. In DNA, the CDR3 is TGTGCCAGTAGTACCGGACAGGGACGTTCACCCCTCCACTTT.

This clone has only a few counts. The chain recombines TRBV27 with TRBJ2-7; 8 bases line up with TRBD2. V lost 2 bases, J lost 3 bases, and 6 bases stayed unmatched. The V gene's germline CDR1 is MNHEY and CDR2 SMNVEV (reference sequence). The CDR3 runs 15 residues. This CDR3 reads CASSLEAGGVYEQYF. The CDR3 DNA follows: TGTGCCAGCAGTTTAGAGGCGGGGGGAGTCTACGAGCAGTACTTC.

Only one count was recorded for this clone. The chain carries TRBV19 and TRBJ2-7, with TRBD2 as a possible D gene (6 bases). Trimming cost V 4 bases and J 0 bases, with 13 bases left between them. Germline CDR1 reads LNHDA; CDR2 reads SQIVND (reference sequence). This CDR3 has 15 amino acids. The CDR3 DNA reads TGTGCCAGTAGTAGGAGGGTTCACAGCTCCTACGAGCAGTACTTC. Its protein product is CASSRRVHSSYEQYF.

The chain has TRBV19 and TRBJ2-2, with 8 bases identical to TRBD1. The V gene's germline CDR1 is LNHDA and CDR2 SQIVND (reference sequence). The CDR3 has 15 amino acids. V was pared by 1 base and J by 4 bases, with 2 bases of the junction left unmatched. The CDR3 reads CASSIVTGGTGELFF. In DNA form, the CDR3 reads TGTGCCAGTAGTATAGTAACAGGGGGCACCGGGGAGCTGTTTTTT.

V usage is TRBV5-4 and J usage is TRBJ1-2; 8 nucleotides match TRBD1. This CDR3 has 13 amino acids. Per germline, CDR1 SGHNT and CDR2 YYREEE (reference sequence). J was trimmed by 3 bases and V by 4 bases; bases with no gene match: 2. The CDR3 loop is CASSPTGDYGYTF. The CDR3 nucleotides read TGTGCCAGCAGCCCGACAGGGGACTATGGCTACACCTTC.

V is TRBV18 and J is TRBJ1-1; 7 bases agree with TRBD1. Germline V gene lookup returns CDR1 KGHSH and CDR2 LQKENI. V dropped 3 bases and J dropped 8; count of bases not matched to a gene: 9. This CDR3 is 14 amino acids long. The CDR3, as DNA: TGTGCCAGCTCACCGGACAGGTTGTGGTCCGAAGCTTTCTTT. It is translated as CASSPDRLWSEAFF.

The chain carries TRBV7-6 and TRBJ1-1; D is undetermined. V dropped 5 bases and J dropped 4 bases, with 14 bases sitting between them. The CDR3 loop spans 14 amino acids. CDR1 and CDR2 (germline): SGHVS, FNYEAQ. The CDR3 nucleotides are TGTGCCAGCAGCCGCCGAGGACGGTCCACTGAAGCTTTCTTT. Its translation: CASSRRGRSTEAFF.